These 21 T cell receptor beta chains originate from one sample sequenced in a study of beta chain features in type 1 diabetes. The study reverse transcribed the entire isolated RNA, so it sequenced expressed TCRB transcripts. Produced via immunoSEQ multiplex PCR; TCRdb's table is partial and in-frame only. The sample has about 900,000 clones, roughly 16% seen once. The sample taken for sequencing was naive CD4+ T cells from blood. Source of these receptors: a woman under 30 in good health.

V and J are TRBV7-9 and TRBJ1-3; 9 bases fit TRBD1. From germline, CDR1 is SEHNR and CDR2 FQNEAQ (reference sequence). V lost 5 bases and J lost 16; bases outside the gene matches: 12. This CDR3 is built from 13 residues. The CDR3 DNA sequence: TGTGCCAGCAGCCCCGGGACAGGGAGCACATCTTATTTT. Translated, it gives CASSPGTGSTSYF.

The DNA of the CDR3 is TGTGCCAGCAGCTTCACAGGGATTTTGGATGAGCAGTTCTTC. This sequence encodes CASSFTGILDEQFF. V usage is TRBV7-9 and J usage is TRBJ2-1; D perhaps matches TRBD1 (6 bases). Trimming removed 3 bases from V and 8 bases from J, with 14 bases in between. This CDR3 comprises 14 residues. Looked up from germline, CDR1 is SEHNR and CDR2 is FQNEAQ (reference sequence).

V gene TRBV9 combines with J gene TRBJ1-3, with 9 nucleotides matching TRBD1. Trimming at V came to 1 base and at J to 3 bases, leaving 2 bases not matched to a gene. CDR3 length: 15 residues. CDR1 and CDR2 from the germline V gene are SGDLS and YYNGEE. The CDR3 spells CASSVQGQGGNTIYF. The CDR3 DNA reads TGTGCCAGCAGCGTACAGGGACAGGGTGGAAACACCATATATTTT.

This clone has only a few counts. The V and J genes are TRBV7-9 and TRBJ1-2; 8 nucleotides match TRBD1. Germline CDR1 and CDR2: SEHNR and FQNEAQ (reference sequence). Unmatched junction bases numbered 7, after V lost 5 bases and J lost 5 bases. The CDR3 extends over 14 amino acids. This chain's CDR3 is CASSIGTGRYGYTF. The CDR3 DNA reads as TGTGCCAGCAGCATCGGGACAGGAAGATATGGCTACACCTTC. The complete variable domain, with remaining parts taken from reference TRBV7-9 and TRBJ1-2, reads DTGVSQNPRHKITKRGQNVTFRCDPISEHNRLYWYRQTLGQGPEFLTYFQNEAQLEKSRLLSDRFSAERPKGSFSTLEIQRTEQGDSAMYLCASSIGTGRYGYTFGSGTRLTVV.

CDR3 sequence reads: CASSVGPGVTPTYGLQETQYF. The CDR3 nucleotides are TGTGCCAGCAGCGTCGGTCCAGGGGTAACACCGACGTACGGTCTCCAAGAGACCCAGTACTTC. The chain is built from TRBV9 and TRBJ2-5; D is perhaps TRBD1 (6 bases). This CDR3 has 21 residues. Trimming cost V 2 bases and J 1 base, with 30 bases left between them. Germline V gene data show CDR1 as SGDLS and CDR2 as YYNGEE. Full variable domain (remainder filled in from reference TRBV9 and TRBJ2-5): DSGVTQTPKHLITATGQRVTLRCSPRSGDLSVYWYQQSLDQGLQFLIQYYNGEERAKGNILERFSAQQFPDLHSELNLSSLELGDSALYFCASSVGPGVTPTYGLQETQYFGPGTRLLVL.

This clone was detected only a few times. Other DNA variants within this sample encode the same CDR3. The V call is TRBV11-2, the J call TRBJ2-5; D gene unclear. Germline V gene sequence: CDR1 SGHAT, CDR2 FQNNGV. The CDR3 spans 12 residues. V shed 1 base and J shed 5 bases, with 5 bases lying between them. CDR3 loop: CASSLGAETQYF. The DNA for the CDR3 is TGTGCCAGCAGCTTAGGGGCCGAGACCCAGTACTTC.

J is TRBJ2-1 and V is TRBV14; 8 positions match TRBD2. CDR1 SGHDN and CDR2 FVKESK come from the germline V gene. V lost 4 bases to trimming and J lost 4 bases; unmatched junction nucleotides: 12. The CDR3 consists of 17 residues. CDR3 region: CASSPRPSGYSYNEQFF. CDR3 bases: TGTGCCAGCAGCCCCCGTCCTAGCGGGTACAGTTACAATGAGCAGTTCTTC.

This clone was seen more than once but under ten times. The chain joins TRBV27 to TRBJ2-7, with 8 bases matching TRBD2. Trimming took 5 bases from V and 4 from J; bases not matched to a gene: 10. The germline CDR1 and CDR2 sequences are MNHEY and SMNVEV (reference sequence). The CDR3 totals 15 residues. The CDR3 is CASSPKVSGSYEQYF. The DNA of the CDR3 is TGTGCCAGCAGTCCCAAAGTCAGCGGGAGTTACGAGCAGTACTTC.

This clone was detected only a few times. The same CDR3 can be traced to other DNA sequences in this sample. This sequence joins TRBV7-2 and TRBJ1-4; D gene unclear. The CDR3 is 15 residues long. Trimming shortened V by 0 bases and J by 2 bases, and 7 bases separated the two germline ends. The V gene's germline CDR1 is SGHTA and CDR2 FQGNSA. The CDR3 nucleotides are TGTGCCAGCAGCTTAGCGGTCGGGACTAATGAAAAACTGTTTTTT. Translating it yields CASSLAVGTNEKLFF. Variable domain in full (rest from reference TRBV7-2 and TRBJ1-4): GAGVSQSPSNKVTEKGKDVELRCDPISGHTALYWYRQSLGQGLEFLIYFQGNSAPDKSGLPSDRFSAERTGGSVSTLTIQRTQQEDSAVYLCASSLAVGTNEKLFFGSGTQLSVL.

This clone was seen a handful of times. Other DNA sequences in this sample translate to the same CDR3. The rearrangement joins TRBV7-2 to TRBJ2-5, with 13 bases lining up with TRBD2. V was pared by 5 bases and J by 4 bases, with 4 bases of the junction left unmatched. Germline V gene sequence: CDR1 SGHTA, CDR2 FQGNSA. This CDR3 spans 15 amino acids. Here the CDR3 DNA reads TGTGCCAGCAGCCTACTAGCGGGAGGGTTAGAGACCCAGTACTTC. It codes for CASSLLAGGLETQYF.

The chain couples TRBV2 to TRBJ2-2, with D perhaps given as TRBD1 or TRBD2 (6 bases each). Between the trimmed V and J ends, which lost 6 bases and 7 bases, there was a span of 15 bases. Germline V gene data show CDR1 as SNHLY and CDR2 as FYNNEI. CDR3 length equals 14 residues. The CDR3 DNA reads TGTGCCAGCAGCCCCCGGAGGGGGAGCGGGGAGCTGTTTTTT. This codes for CASSPRRGSGELFF.

V is TRBV27 and J is TRBJ2-3; D uncertain. The CDR3 covers 12 residues. Germline values: CDR1 MNHEY, CDR2 SMNVEV (reference sequence). V was trimmed by 1 base and J by 9 bases, leaving 8 bases between them. CDR3 in amino acids: CASSLYLGTQYF. The CDR3, as DNA: TGTGCCAGCAGTTTATACTTGGGGACGCAGTATTTT.

The chain links TRBV28 to TRBJ2-5, with 9 bases that match TRBD1. V gave up 4 bases and J gave up 3 bases; unmatched junction bases: 3. CDR3 length: 14 residues. Germline V gene sequence: CDR1 MDHEN, CDR2 SYDVKM. CDR3 coding DNA: TGTGCCAGCAGTTCGGGACAGGGCGAAGAGACCCAGTACTTC. It translates to CASSSGQGEETQYF. Full variable domain (missing parts from reference TRBV28 and TRBJ2-5): DVKVTQSSRYLVKRTGEKVFLECVQDMDHENMFWYRQDPGLGLRLIYFSYDVKMKEKGDIPEGYSVSREKKERFSLILESASTNQTSMYLCASSSGQGEETQYFGPGTRLLVL.

The genes are TRBV7-2 and TRBJ1-6; possible D gene TRBD1, 5 bases. V was clipped by 5 bases and J by 9 bases, with 29 bases between them. CDR1 is SGHTA, CDR2 FQGNSA, per germline. The CDR3 runs to 19 residues. CDR3 coding DNA: TGTGCCAGCAGCGAAGTCGGGGGACGAAGGGCGTTTTCAGGTTCACCCCTCCACTTT. Amino acid sequence: CASSEVGGRRAFSGSPLHF.

This clone was counted once. V gene TRBV27 combines with J gene TRBJ1-1; the D gene is possibly TRBD1 (5 bases). The germline gives CDR1 MNHEY, CDR2 SMNVEV (reference sequence). This CDR3 is built from 14 residues. V was pared by 3 bases and J by 4 bases, with 12 bases between. Here the CDR3 DNA reads TGTGCCAGCAGTTTTCGGGACCGCGGCACTGAAGCTTTCTTT. Protein: CASSFRDRGTEAFF.

V is TRBV13 and J is TRBJ1-3, with D unresolved. Trimming pared 2 bases from V and 4 bases from J, leaving 24 bases between. CDR3 length equals 19 residues. Germline CDR1 is PRHDT and CDR2 is FYEKMQ (reference sequence). The CDR3 protein is CASSLTRRTGGRSGNTIYF. In nucleotides, the CDR3 is TGTGCCAGCAGCTTAACCCGGAGAACCGGAGGGCGGTCGGGAAACACCATATATTTT.

This clone was counted between two and nine times. The genes are TRBV29-1 and TRBJ2-7; 14 positions agree with TRBD2. The length of the CDR3 is 15 residues. CDR1 is SQVTM, CDR2 ANQGSEA, per germline. The junction had 12 bases not matched to a gene; V was cut back by 7 bases and J by 7 bases. CDR3 DNA sequence: TGCAGCGCCAAACCGGGACTAGCGGGAGTCGATGAGCAGTACTTC. Translated: CSAKPGLAGVDEQYF.

This chain connects TRBV28 to TRBJ2-7, with D unclear. The V and J ends lost 4 bases and 6 bases respectively, with 10 bases between them. The CDR3 has 12 amino acids. Germline CDR1 and CDR2: MDHEN and SYDVKM. The CDR3 DNA sequence: TGTGCCAGCAGTTCCTCTCACAGCGAGCAGTACTTC. This gives the protein CASSSSHSEQYF.

This clone turned up a few times. The chain joins TRBV6-1 to TRBJ2-1, with 8 bases that match TRBD2. V trimming: 5 bases; J trimming: 7 bases; junction bases outside the gene matches: 10. The CDR3 is 15 residues long. From germline, CDR1 is MNHNS and CDR2 SASEGT. CDR3 nucleotide sequence: TGTGCCAGCAGTCTCTCCTCCGGGACTAGAAATGAGCAGTTCTTC. Its protein is CASSLSSGTRNEQFF.

The chain couples TRBV18 to TRBJ2-7, with 9 bases identical to TRBD1. With V trimmed by 6 bases and J by 5 bases, 8 bases remained unmatched. The V gene's germline CDR1 is KGHSH and CDR2 LQKENI. The length of the CDR3 is 14 residues. The CDR3 reads CASSPRTGEHEQYF. CDR3 sequence (DNA): TGTGCCAGCTCGCCGCGGACAGGGGAGCACGAGCAGTACTTC.

This clone was seen more than once but under ten times. The V gene is TRBV5-1, the J gene TRBJ2-1; 11 bases match TRBD2. This CDR3 spans 15 amino acids. Germline V CDR1 and CDR2: SGHRS, YFSETQ. Unmatched junction bases numbered 4, after V lost 2 bases and J lost 6 bases. CDR3 bases: TGCGCCAGCAGCTTTAGCGGGAGGGTGGGCAATGAGCAGTTCTTC. Translation: CASSFSGRVGNEQFF.